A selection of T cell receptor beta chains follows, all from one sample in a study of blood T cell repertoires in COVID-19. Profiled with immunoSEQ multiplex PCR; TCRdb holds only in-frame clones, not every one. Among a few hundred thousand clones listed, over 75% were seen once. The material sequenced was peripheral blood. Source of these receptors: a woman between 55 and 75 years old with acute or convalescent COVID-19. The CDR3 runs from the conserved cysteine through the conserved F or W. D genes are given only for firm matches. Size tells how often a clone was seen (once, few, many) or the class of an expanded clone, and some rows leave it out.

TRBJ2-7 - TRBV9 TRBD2 TGTGCCAGCAGCGTAGGGGCGGGAGCCATGAGCGAGCAGTACTTC CASSVGAGAMSEQYF
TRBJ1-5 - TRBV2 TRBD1 TGTGCCAGCAGTGAAAGTCGGACAGGTTTTATGCCCCAGCATTTT CASSESRTGFMPQHF
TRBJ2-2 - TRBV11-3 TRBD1 TGTGCCAGCAGCCGACCGGGACAGGGGGCCGGGGAGCTGTTTTTT CASSRPGQGAGELFF
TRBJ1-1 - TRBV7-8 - TGTGCCAGCACCCCCCGGGACTTCAACACTGAAGCTTTCTTT CASTPRDFNTEAFF
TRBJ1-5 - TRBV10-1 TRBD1 TGCGCCAGCAGCCTTAGGACAGGGGGCAATCAGCCCCAGCATTTT CASSLRTGGNQPQHF
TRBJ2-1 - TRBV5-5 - TGTGCCAGCAGCTTGGAAGTGGCAGGGCTAGATGAGCAGTTCTTC CASSLEVAGLDEQFF
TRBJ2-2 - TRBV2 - TGTGCCAGCAGTGTTACAGGGTTTTCGAACACCGGGGAGCTGTTTTTT CASSVTGFSNTGELFF
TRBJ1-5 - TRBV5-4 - TGTGCCAGCAGCTTAGACAGATATCAGCCCCAGCATTTT CASSLDRYQPQHF
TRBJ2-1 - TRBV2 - TGTGCCAGCAGACAACAGGGTATTAGGGGCAATGAGCAGTTCTTC CASRQQGIRGNEQFF
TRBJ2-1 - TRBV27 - TGTGCCAGCAGTTTAGTCGGGGTCCCGGGCAATGAGCAGTTCTTC CASSLVGVPGNEQFF
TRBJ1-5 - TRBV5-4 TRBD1 TGTGCCAGCAGTTCTCAGGGGGATCCGGGTCAGCCCCAGCATTTT CASSSQGDPGQPQHF
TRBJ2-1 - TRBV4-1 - TGCGCCAGCAGCCAAGGGGGGCGGGCTACCTACAATGAGCAGTTCTTC CASSQGGRATYNEQFF
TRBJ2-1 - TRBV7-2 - TGTGCCAGCAGCTTAGCGGGAGGTCCCTACAATGAGCAGTTCTTC CASSLAGGPYNEQFF
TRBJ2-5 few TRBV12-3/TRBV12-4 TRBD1 TGTGCCAGCAGGAGGGGGCTAGAAGAGACCCAGTACTTC CASRRGLEETQYF
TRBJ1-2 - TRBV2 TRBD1 TGTGCCAGCACCACGGGGACAGCAGGCTACACCTTC CASTTGTAGYTF
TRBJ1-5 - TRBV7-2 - TGTGCCAGCAGCCCCCGCCAAAGCTTCAATCAGCCCCAGCATTTT CASSPRQSFNQPQHF
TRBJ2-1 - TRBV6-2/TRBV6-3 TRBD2 TGTGCCAGCAGTTATTTGACTAGCGGGGGCTGGGAGAAGAGAGGAGAGCAGTTCTTC CASSYLTSGGWEKRGEQFF
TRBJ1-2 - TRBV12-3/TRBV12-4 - TGTGCCAGCAGAAGACAGCACAACTATGGCTACACCTTC CASRRQHNYGYTF
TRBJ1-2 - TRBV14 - TGTGCCAGCAGCCAAGAAGGAGGGGTTTACTATGGCTACACCTTC CASSQEGGVYYGYTF
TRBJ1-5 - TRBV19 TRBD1 TGTGCCAGTAGTACGCCCCCCGGGACAGGCAATCAGCCCCAGCATTTT CASSTPPGTGNQPQHF
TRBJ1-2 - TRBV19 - TGTGCCAGTAGTATGGTAATCAGGGGTAACGGCTACACCTTC CASSMVIRGNGYTF
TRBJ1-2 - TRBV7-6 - TGTGCCAGCAGCTTAGTCTCTGGGGCCTCAGATGGCTACACCTTC CASSLVSGASDGYTF
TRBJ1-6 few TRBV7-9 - TGTGCCAGCAGCCTGGGTGGTGGAGTTTATCACCCTAATTCACCCCTCCACTTT CASSLGGGVYHPNSPLHF
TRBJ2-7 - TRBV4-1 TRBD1 TGCGCCAGCAGCGACAGGGCCGCCTACGAGCAGTACTTC CASSDRAAYEQYF
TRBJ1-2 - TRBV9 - TGTGCCAGCAGCTCCTCGGGGATCCCCTATGGCTACACCTTC CASSSSGIPYGYTF
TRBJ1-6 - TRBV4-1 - TGCGCCAGCAGCCTGGCCAAGGAGGATAATTCACCCCTCCACTTT CASSLAKEDNSPLHF
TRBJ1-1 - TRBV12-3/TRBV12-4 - TGTGCCAGCTCAACACTACTTCTACCGCAGTCCTTT CASSTLLLPQSF
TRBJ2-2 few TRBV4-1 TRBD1 TGCGCCAGCAGCCTCTGGGCCGGGACAGGGGCGAACACCGGGGAGCTGTTTTTT CASSLWAGTGANTGELFF
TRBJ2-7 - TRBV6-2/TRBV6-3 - TGTGCCAGCAGTTCCCGACAGGAGACCTACGAGCAGTACTTC CASSSRQETYEQYF
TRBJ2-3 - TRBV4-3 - TGCGCCAGCAGCCTCCTTTCGGGAGACACGCAGTATTTT CASSLLSGDTQYF
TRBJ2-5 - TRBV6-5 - TGTGCCAGCAGTTACTTCGACGGGAGCCAAGAGACCCAGTACTTC CASSYFDGSQETQYF
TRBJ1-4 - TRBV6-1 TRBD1 TGTGCCAGCAGTGACACTTCCGGGACAGGCTATAATGAAAAACTGTTTTTT CASSDTSGTGYNEKLFF
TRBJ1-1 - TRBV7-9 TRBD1 TGTGCCAGCAGTTCGCAGGGGGCCGGCACTGAAGCTTTCTTT CASSSQGAGTEAFF
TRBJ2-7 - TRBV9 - TGTGCCAGCAGCGTAGGGGGGCCTGCCGCCTACGAGCAGTACTTC CASSVGGPAAYEQYF
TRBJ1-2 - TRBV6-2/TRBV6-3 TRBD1 TGTGCCAGCAGTTACCCGGGACAGGGGGCTTTCGGCTATGGCTACACCTTC CASSYPGQGAFGYGYTF
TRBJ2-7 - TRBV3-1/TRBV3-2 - TGTGCCAGCAGCCAAGCAGCGGGTCTAGGGGAGCAGTACTTC CASSQAAGLGEQYF
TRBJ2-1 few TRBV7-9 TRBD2 TGTGCCAGCAGCACCGGGACTAGCGGGACTACCTACAATGAGCAGTTCTTC CASSTGTSGTTYNEQFF
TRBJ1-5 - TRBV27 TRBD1 TGTGCCAGCAGTGGTCGGACAGGGGGCGAAAGCAATCAGCCCCAGCATTTT CASSGRTGGESNQPQHF
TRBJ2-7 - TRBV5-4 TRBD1 TGTGCCAGCAGCCTGGACAGGGAGATTTACGAGCAGTACTTC CASSLDREIYEQYF
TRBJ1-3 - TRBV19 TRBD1 TGTGCCAGCCGACAGGGGCACGGACGACTCTCTGGAAACACCATATATTTT CASRQGHGRLSGNTIYF
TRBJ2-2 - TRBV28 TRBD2 TGTGCCAGCAGGGGGTCGGGACTACTGAACACCGGGGAGCTGTTTTTT CASRGSGLLNTGELFF
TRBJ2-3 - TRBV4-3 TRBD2 TGCGCCAGCAGCCCAAGCGGGGGGAATGCAGATACGCAGTATTTT CASSPSGGNADTQYF
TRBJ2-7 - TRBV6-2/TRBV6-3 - TGTGCCAGCACCCCCTGGCAGGCCTCCTACGAGCAGTACTTC CASTPWQASYEQYF